This T cell receptor (beta chain) was observed in a study of cytomegalovirus exposure and HLA in healthy donors. Study-wide points: Some highly shared sequence variants likely arose as a pipeline artifact.

CDR1 LNHDA and CDR2 SQIVND come from the germline V gene (reference sequence). The CDR3 has 12 residues. With 5 bases removed from V and 7 bases from J, the gap between germline ends came to 11 bases. The PCR contained 60 Vbeta and 13 Jbeta primers. Using immunoSEQ multiplex PCR, the repertoire was profiled, and TCRdb retains in-frame clones only, with some absent. Among over 100,000 clones listed, 70% were seen once. Of note for this clone: The antigen is undetermined.

The clonotype comes from a man aged 30-40 years in good health and CMV-seropositive. The V and J genes are TRBV19 and TRBJ1-2, with TRBD1 as a possible D gene (5 bases). Sequenced input: PBMCs. CDR3 loop: CASSGGGFGYTF. CDR3 nucleotide sequence: TGTGCCAGTAGTGGGGGAGGGTTTGGCTACACCTTC. Combining the CDR3 with reference TRBV19 and TRBJ1-2 gives the whole variable domain DGGITQSPKYLFRKEGQNVTLSCEQNLNHDAMYWYRQDPGQGLRLIYYSQIVNDFQKGDIAEGYSVSREKKESFPLTVTSAQKNPTAFYLCASSGGGFGYTFGSGTRLTVV.